The 24 T cell receptor beta chains in this list originate from one sample, sequenced in a study of vaccination and CD4 T cells after COVID-19. The antigens these receptors bind are not known. Sequenced with the Oncomine TCR Beta short-read assay was DNA taken from cultured CD4+ T cells. TCRdb recomputed calls from the PCR reads with MiXCR, one row per CDR3 protein. The sample holds 20,000 to 25,000 distinct CDR3 sequences; 30% to 40% are singletons and the top ten take just under 30%. The time point is: late sampling 161 to 241 days after vaccination in a few convalescent patients. Regarding treatment: roughly nine-day PBMC culture with coronavirus spike peptide pools or control peptides (ViraFEST assay). The sequencing used CD4+ T cells from blood, cultured in vitro, collected about 7 months after SARS-CoV-2 vaccination. The receptors were gathered from a human donor who had recovered from COVID-19.

The gene calls are TRBV6-1 and TRBJ2-3; possibly TRBD1 for D (6 bases). This CDR3 comprises 14 residues. V was shortened by 7 bases and J by 1 base, with 12 bases between the two germline ends. Per the germline V gene, CDR1 is MNHNS and CDR2 is SASEGT. The CDR3 bases are TGTGCCAGCAAACGACAGGTGCGCACAGATACGCAGTATTTT. It translates to CASKRQVRTDTQYF.

The chain combines TRBV1 with TRBJ2-4. TRBV1 counts as a pseudogene. CDR3 length equals 14 residues. The CDR3 is CTSSQALRKNIQYF. For the CDR3, the DNA is TGCACCAGCAGCCAAGCTTTGCGTAAAAACATTCAGTACTTC.

This rearrangement joins TRBV5-1 to TRBJ2-5, with D possibly called TRBD1 or TRBD2 (6 bases each). The ends were cut back, 4 bases at V and 5 bases at J, with 21 bases in the middle. The CDR3 sequence is 16 residues long. CDR1 SGHRS and CDR2 YFSETQ come from the germline V gene. This CDR3 is CASSGAGGGNEETQYF. CDR3 nucleotides: TGCGCCAGCAGCGGCGCCGGAGGGGGGAATGAGGAGACCCAGTACTTC.

This clonotype has a handful of counts. V usage is TRBV7-3 and J usage is TRBJ1-2; D is uncertain. Looked up from germline, CDR1 is SGHTA and CDR2 is FQGTGA. Trimming took off 1 base at V and 7 bases at J, with 16 bases between the two ends. This CDR3 has 15 amino acids. CDR3 DNA sequence: TGTGCCAGCAGCTTAATGAAGGGTTTCGGGTCTGGCTACACCTTC. As protein: CASSLMKGFGSGYTF.

This clonotype was recorded a few times. This chain connects TRBV6-5 to TRBJ1-1, with D possibly matching TRBD1 (6 bases). Germline V gene lookup returns CDR1 MNHEY and CDR2 SVGAGI. Deletions cut 2 bases from V and 6 bases from J, with 13 bases between. The CDR3 runs 14 residues. The CDR3 region is CASSYMGHPAEAFF. DNA for the CDR3: TGTGCCAGCAGTTACATGGGACACCCAGCTGAAGCTTTCTTT.

This clonotype came up once. The chain joins TRBV4-3 to TRBJ2-1, with D perhaps TRBD2 (6 bases). The germline V gene has CDR1 LGHNA and CDR2 YSLEER. This CDR3 has 14 amino acids. V shed 4 bases and J shed 8 bases, with 15 bases lying between them. The CDR3 sequence is CASSPYGRSDEQFF. The CDR3 DNA is TGCGCCAGCAGCCCCTACGGGAGAAGTGATGAGCAGTTCTTC.

The chain couples TRBV20-1 to TRBJ2-7; no clear D gene. The CDR3 length is 13 residues. Germline assignment: CDR1 DFQATT and CDR2 SNEGSKA (reference sequence). The CDR3 here is CSVATSRPYEQYF. The DNA for the CDR3 is TGCAGCGTCGCTACTTCCCGGCCCTACGAGCAGTACTTC.

The chain has TRBV5-1 and TRBJ2-5, with 10 bases lining up with TRBD2. The CDR3 spans 18 residues. Germline CDR1 and CDR2: SGHRS and YFSETQ. The trim removed 0 bases at V and 0 bases at J, leaving 8 bases unmatched. The CDR3 region has the DNA TGCGCCAGCAGCTTGGCCAGTTCGGGACTAGCGTACCAAGAGACCCAGTACTTC. This gives the protein CASSLASSGLAYQETQYF.

There are a few counts of this clonotype. This sequence joins TRBV6-1 and TRBJ1-1; 9 bases fit TRBD1. The germline gives CDR1 MNHNS, CDR2 SASEGT. After removal of 7 bases from V and 6 bases from J, the junction contained 3 bases not matched to a gene. The length of the CDR3 is 12 residues. CDR3 DNA sequence: TGTGCCAGCACCAGACAGGGGGCTGAAGCTTTCTTT. This codes for CASTRQGAEAFF.

The chain combines TRBV5-1 with TRBJ2-7; 8 positions agree with TRBD2. The CDR3 consists of 16 residues. The ends lost 4 bases at V and 2 bases at J; junction bases unmatched: 11. Germline assignment: CDR1 SGHRS and CDR2 YFSETQ. CDR3 sequence: CASSLAAGGGTYEQYF. The CDR3 DNA reads TGCGCCAGCAGCCTGGCGGCGGGGGGAGGGACCTACGAGCAGTACTTC.

The CDR3 loop is CASSEIGNQPQHF. The CDR3 DNA reads TGTGCCAGCAGTGAAATAGGCAATCAGCCCCAGCATTTT. The V gene is TRBV6-1, the J gene TRBJ1-5; D remains ambiguous. Germline-derived CDR1 and CDR2 are MNHNS and SASEGT. V was clipped by 2 bases and J by 2 bases, with 4 bases between them. CDR3 size: 13 residues.

The CDR3 coding sequence is TGTGCCATCAGTAGACAGGGAGGGGCGGAGAAGTACTTC. This gives the protein CAISRQGGAEKYF. The chain joins TRBV10-3 to TRBJ2-4; D may match TRBD1 or TRBD2 (7 bases each). The CDR3 runs 13 residues. With 5 bases removed from V and 14 bases from J, the gap between germline ends came to 19 bases. Germline CDR1 is ENHRY and CDR2 is SYGVKD.

The table lists this clonotype with a few counts. The chain recombines TRBV2 with TRBJ1-2; D gene ambiguous. Trimming removed 3 bases from V and 8 bases from J, with 13 bases in between. CDR1 and CDR2 from the germline V gene are SNHLY and FYNNEI. The CDR3 length is 13 residues. The CDR3 is CASSDYPPSGYTF. The CDR3 region has the DNA TGTGCCAGCAGTGATTATCCCCCATCGGGCTACACCTTC.

This clonotype was seen a few times. J is TRBJ1-5 and V is TRBV2; no definite D call. Germline V lookup: CDR1 SNHLY, CDR2 FYNNEI. This CDR3 has 13 amino acids. V was trimmed by 1 base and J by 0 bases, leaving 1 base between them. The CDR3 nucleotides are TGTGCCAGCAGTGAAGTTAGCAATCAGCCCCAGCATTTT. The encoded protein is CASSEVSNQPQHF.

This clonotype was picked up one time. V usage is TRBV7-2 and J usage is TRBJ2-3; TRBD2 matches at 11 bases. This CDR3 has 16 amino acids. From germline, CDR1 is SGHTA and CDR2 FQGNSA. The J segment lost 2 bases and the V segment lost 2 bases, leaving 3 bases of the junction unmatched. The CDR3 region has the DNA TGTGCCAGCAGCTTATCGGGACTAGCGGTCACAGATACGCAGTATTTT. Protein sequence: CASSLSGLAVTDTQYF. The whole variable domain, filled in from reference TRBV7-2 and TRBJ2-3, reads GAGVSQSPSNKVTEKGKDVELRCDPISGHTALYWYRQSLGQGLEFLIYFQGNSAPDKSGLPSDRFSAERTGGSVSTLTIQRTQQEDSAVYLCASSLSGLAVTDTQYFGPGTRLTVL.

A note on this clonotype: Its ends do not fully match the called genes, so a read error is possible. The J gene is TRBJ1-5, the V gene TRBV6-1, with no clear D. There are 14 residues in the CDR3. Germline CDR1 is MNHNS and CDR2 is SASEGT. The CDR3: CVSSPRGRGQPQHF. The CDR3 nucleotides are TGTGTCAGCAGTCCCAGAGGTCGGGGTCAGCCCCAGCATTTT.

The CDR3 is CASSPSVEQYF. The CDR3 coding sequence is TGTGCCAGCAGTCCATCAGTCGAGCAGTACTTC. This sequence joins TRBV6-1 and TRBJ2-7, with D unclear. The germline V gene has CDR1 MNHNS and CDR2 SASEGT. Trimming stripped 5 bases from V and 6 bases from J, with 8 bases between. This CDR3 is 11 amino acids long.

CDR3 in amino acids: CASSEARAGETQYF. For the CDR3, the DNA is TGTGCCAGCAGTGAAGCAAGGGCCGGGGAGACCCAGTACTTC. The chain employs TRBV6-1 and TRBJ2-5; D unclear. The germline gives CDR1 MNHNS, CDR2 SASEGT. The germline V and J ends were trimmed by 0 bases and 5 bases, with 10 bases remaining between them. CDR3 size: 14 residues.

This clonotype was recorded a few times. The CDR3 DNA is TGTGCCAGCAGCCGACAGACGAACACTGAAGCTTTCTTT. Amino acids: CASSRQTNTEAFF. This rearrangement joins TRBV7-3 to TRBJ1-1, with a possible D match to TRBD1 (5 bases). CDR1 and CDR2 from the germline V gene are SGHTA and FQGTGA. The CDR3 runs to 13 residues. V gave up 5 bases and J gave up 1 base, with 8 bases separating them. Filled out from reference TRBV7-3 and TRBJ1-1, the complete variable domain reads GAGVSQTPSNKVTEKGKYVELRCDPISGHTALYWYRQSLGQGPEFLIYFQGTGAADDSGLPNDRFFAVRPEGSVSTLKIQRTERGDSAVYLCASSRQTNTEAFFGQGTRLTVV.

The chain recombines TRBV6-1 with TRBJ2-1; no clear D. The CDR3 consists of 14 residues. V gave up 11 bases and J gave up 0 bases, with 14 bases separating them. The V gene's germline CDR1 is MNHNS and CDR2 SASEGT. CDR3 region: CASRRTSSYNEQFF. In nucleotides, the CDR3 is TGTGCCTCGCGTCGGACGAGCTCCTACAATGAGCAGTTCTTC.

This chain uses TRBV6-1 with TRBJ1-1; 7 nucleotides agree with TRBD1. CDR1 and CDR2 from the germline V gene are MNHNS and SASEGT. The J segment lost 8 bases and the V segment lost 5 bases, leaving 11 bases of the junction unmatched. The CDR3 extends over 14 amino acids. DNA for the CDR3: TGTGCCAGCAGTCGGACAGGCCTCACCCCGGAAGCTTTCTTT. Its translation: CASSRTGLTPEAFF.

This clonotype has a handful of counts. The chain carries TRBV27 and TRBJ2-7, with D possibly matching TRBD1 (5 bases). CDR1 is MNHEY and CDR2 is SMNVEV in the germline V gene (reference sequence). V lost 0 bases to trimming and J lost 2 bases, with 8 bases between them. CDR3 size: 14 residues. This CDR3 is CASSLSTGPYEQYF. The DNA for the CDR3 is TGTGCCAGCAGTTTATCCACAGGTCCCTACGAGCAGTACTTC.

V and J are TRBV2 and TRBJ2-7, with TRBD2 matching 12 bases. The V gene's germline CDR1 is SNHLY and CDR2 FYNNEI. This CDR3 region has 15 residues. V was pared by 7 bases and J by 4 bases, with 8 bases of the junction left unmatched. CDR3 sequence: CASTPTSGGRYEQYF. As DNA, the CDR3 is TGTGCCAGCACCCCGACTAGCGGGGGCCGTTACGAGCAGTACTTC.

This clonotype occurred once. This chain joins TRBV11-3 and TRBJ2-3; D uncertain. V was cut by 1 base and J by 5 bases, with 16 bases left in between. CDR1 SGHNT and CDR2 YENEEA come from the germline V gene. The CDR3 runs 16 residues. The CDR3 nucleotides are TGTGCCAGCAGCTTAGGCCCCAGGTCGTACGGAGATACGCAGTATTTT. This codes for CASSLGPRSYGDTQYF.